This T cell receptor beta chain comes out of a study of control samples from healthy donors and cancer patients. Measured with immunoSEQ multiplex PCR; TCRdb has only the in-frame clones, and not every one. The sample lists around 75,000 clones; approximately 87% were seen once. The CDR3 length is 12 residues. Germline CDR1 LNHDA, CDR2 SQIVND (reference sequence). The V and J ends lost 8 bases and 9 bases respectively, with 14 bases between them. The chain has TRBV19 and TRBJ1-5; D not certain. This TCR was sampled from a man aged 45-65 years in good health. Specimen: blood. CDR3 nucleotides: TGTGCCAGTGCACAGCAGGTAGGGCCCCAGCATTTT. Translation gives CASAQQVGPQHF.